Shown below are 6 T cell receptor beta chains from a single sample sequenced in a study of OX40 agonist ivuxolimab in advanced cancers. Repertoires were generated with immunoSEQ multiplex PCR, while TCRdb's copy carries only in-frame clones and drops some. The data show tens of thousands of clones, more than 70% seen once. The sequenced sample was CD4+ or CD8+ T cells sorted from blood, obtained in a trial of the OX40 agonist ivuxolimab. The receptor source for this set is an adult with an advanced solid tumor such as melanoma, head and neck, liver or kidney cancer.

The chain combines TRBV11-2 with TRBJ2-3; no reliable D call. The germline gives CDR1 SGHAT, CDR2 FQNNGV. V lost 0 bases and J 9 bases, leaving 16 bases between the germline ends. The CDR3 totals 15 residues. CDR3 region: CASSLDSTIWATQYF. In nucleotides, the CDR3 is TGTGCCAGCAGCTTAGATTCTACGATATGGGCCACGCAGTATTTT.

The rearrangement links TRBV2 to TRBJ2-3, with D possibly matching TRBD1 (6 bases). This CDR3 region has 14 residues. In germline, CDR1 is SNHLY, CDR2 FYNNEI. Trimming pared 4 bases from V and 0 bases from J, leaving 8 bases between. The CDR3 DNA follows: TGTGCCAGCAGTGCGGACAGTAGCACAGATACGCAGTATTTT. Its translation: CASSADSSTDTQYF.

The chain links TRBV9 to TRBJ2-7, with D unclear. This CDR3 region has 14 residues. Deletions cut 2 bases from V and 6 bases from J, with 15 bases between. Germline assignment: CDR1 SGDLS and CDR2 YYNGEE. Here the CDR3 DNA reads TGTGCCAGCAGCGTCGGCATAACACGGCGCGAGCAGTACTTC. This codes for CASSVGITRREQYF.

The V and J genes are TRBV18 and TRBJ1-3; D gene ambiguous. Trimming removed 4 bases from V and 4 bases from J, with 14 bases in between. Germline CDR1 and CDR2: KGHSH and LQKENI. The CDR3 loop spans 15 amino acids. For the CDR3, the DNA is TGTGCCAGCTCACGGGCTCCGGAGTCCGGAAACACCATATATTTT. It translates to CASSRAPESGNTIYF.

By share of the sample, this clone is medium-sized. The rearrangement uses TRBV30 and TRBJ1-6, with D perhaps matching TRBD1 (6 bases). The CDR3 is 15 amino acids. V was clipped by 3 bases and J by 7 bases, with 16 bases between them. The germline CDR1 and CDR2 sequences are GTSNPN and SVGIG (reference sequence). In DNA, the CDR3 is TGTGCCTGGAGCCCCACAGGGACGGTAAATTCACCCCTCCACTTT. This sequence encodes CAWSPTGTVNSPLHF.

As DNA, the CDR3 is TGTGCCAGCAGCTTATTGGCTCAGGGGCTGGCCGGGGAGCTGTTTTTT. It specifies CASSLLAQGLAGELFF. V gene TRBV7-6 combines with J gene TRBJ2-2; TRBD1 might be the D (6 bases). Per germline, CDR1 SGHVS and CDR2 FNYEAQ. V was clipped by 2 bases and J by 6 bases, with 16 bases between them. This CDR3 has 16 residues. Full variable domain (missing parts from reference TRBV7-6 and TRBJ2-2): GAGVSQSPRYKVTKRGQDVALRCDPISGHVSLYWYRQALGQGPEFLTYFNYEAQQDKSGLPNDRFSAERPEGSISTLTIQRTEQRDSAMYRCASSLLAQGLAGELFFGEGSRLTVL.